This T cell receptor (beta chain) was obtained from a study of blood T cell repertoires in COVID-19. Study-wide background: Samples representing acute and convalescent COVID-19 were sourced from the United States, Italy and Spain. Sample material is recorded as cDNA or gDNA derived from T cells, B-cell-depleted T cells, or PBMCs.

Original analysis: For nucleated cells, counts were estimated from reference gene primer amplification. Profiling relied on immunoSEQ multiplex PCR, and the TCRdb table lists in-frame clones only, not all of them. For V, J and clone size, that table is used; D and trimming come from the DNA. In the table there are 310,000 or so clones, approximately 83% of which are singletons. Trimming removed 6 bases at V and 3 bases at J, with 17 bases between. CDR3 length: 15 amino acids. CDR1 and CDR2 (germline): SGHTA, FQGTGA. The sequencing sample was made of peripheral blood. This TCR came from a woman between 25 and 40 years old who had recovered from COVID-19. V is TRBV7-3 and J is TRBJ1-1; possible D gene TRBD1, 5 bases. DNA for the CDR3: TGTGCCAGCAGTCGGGCGGGGGGACTGGACACTGAAGCTTTCTTT. Translating it yields CASSRAGGLDTEAFF.